The sequence of this T cell receptor beta chain was determined in a study of human T cells and chemical hapten exposure. TCRdb recomputed calls from the RACE reads with MiXCR, one row per CDR3 protein. The table has 45,000 or so distinct CDR3 sequences, roughly 4.1% seen once. At least ten counts were recorded for this clonotype. The time point denotes: healthy volunteer bleed at 2 weeks. The template was total RNA from unfractionated whole blood. V lost 6 bases to trimming and J lost 4 bases; unmatched junction nucleotides: 7. This CDR3 is built from 14 residues. The germline gives CDR1 MNHNS, CDR2 SASEGT.

J is TRBJ1-1 and V is TRBV6-1; TRBD1 aligns across 8 bases. The TCR originated in a human donor in good health. Some clones in this sample may be carry-over from other donors' samples. Input material: whole blood. CDR3 sequence reads: CASSFRGPGTEAFF. The CDR3 coding sequence is TGTGCCAGCAGCTTCAGGGGGCCGGGCACTGAAGCTTTCTTT.